The source of this TCR beta chain is a study of T cell responses to AZD1222 COVID-19 vaccine. Deletions cut 3 bases from V and 1 base from J, with 6 bases between. This CDR3 spans 13 amino acids. The protocol was immunoSEQ multiplex PCR, while the TCRdb copy is restricted to in-frame clones and leaves out a portion. The data contain about 140,000 clones, almost 90% of them singletons. As regards this clone: Its antigen is not identified.

General study results and limits: Nearly half of spike-specific TCRs reportedly target unmutated variant regions. Sampling that yielded the repertoires occurred only after the peak T cell response. There were vaccine-associated CD4 TCRs across spike, dominant at 160-218 and 743-854.

Sequences were derived from peripheral blood, sampled on day 0 of AZD1222 vaccination. This clonotype originated in an adult in good health. The V call is TRBV12-3 or TRBV12-4, the J call TRBJ1-1; the D is unclear. CDR3 sequence: CASSFWGNTEAFF. The CDR3 DNA reads as TGTGCCAGCAGTTTTTGGGGGAACACTGAAGCTTTCTTT.